The clone carrying this T cell receptor (beta chain) was seen at least ten times. Its antigen remains unknown. Trimming took off 2 bases at V and 9 bases at J, with 19 bases between the two ends. The CDR3 extends over 15 amino acids. The germline CDR1 and CDR2 sequences are MRHNA and SNTAGT. Diagnosis relied on clinical symptoms, serum thyroxine and TRAb, thyroid ultrasound and orbital computed tomography. Isolation of PBMCs was performed on around 9.8 ml fresh peripheral blood. What was amplified from RNA transcripts were TCR beta CDR3 regions. The HTBI primer set served for first-round RT-PCR of the TCR CDR3. One entry per CDR3 protein results from TCRdb running MiXCR on the multiplex PCR reads. The sample includes approximately 400,000 distinct CDR3 sequences, approximately 19% of them seen just once. These data come from a study of T cells in Graves' hyperthyroidism and ophthalmopathy. Study-wide points: For ophthalmopathy, model prediction preceded onset by a median approximately 6 months.

The V and J genes are TRBV6-4 and TRBJ2-5; D assignment may be TRBD1 or TRBD2 (5 bases each). Sequenced: blood. This clonotype originated in a woman younger than 30 with Graves' hyperthyroidism. In DNA, the CDR3 is TGTGCCAGCAGTGACGACCAGGGCTCAAGAGCGGCCCAGTACTTC. It specifies CASSDDQGSRAAQYF.